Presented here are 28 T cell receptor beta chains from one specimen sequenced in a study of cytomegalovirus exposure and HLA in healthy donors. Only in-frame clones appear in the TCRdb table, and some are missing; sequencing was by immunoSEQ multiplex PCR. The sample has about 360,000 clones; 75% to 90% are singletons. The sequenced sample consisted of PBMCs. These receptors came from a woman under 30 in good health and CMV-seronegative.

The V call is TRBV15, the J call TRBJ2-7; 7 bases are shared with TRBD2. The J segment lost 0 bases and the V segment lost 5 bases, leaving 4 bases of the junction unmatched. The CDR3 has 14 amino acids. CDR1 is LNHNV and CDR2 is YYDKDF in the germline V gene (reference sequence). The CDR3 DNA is TGTGCCACCAGCGACCGGACTAGCTCCTACGAGCAGTACTTC. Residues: CATSDRTSSYEQYF.

As DNA, the CDR3 is TGTGCCAGCAGGGGGACTGCCCGGGAGCAGTTCTTC. It yields the protein CASRGTAREQFF. V is TRBV4-2 and J is TRBJ2-1; D perhaps matches TRBD2 (6 bases). This CDR3 has 12 amino acids. V gave up 6 bases and J gave up 10 bases, with 13 bases separating them. Germline CDR1 LGHNA, CDR2 YNFKEQ.

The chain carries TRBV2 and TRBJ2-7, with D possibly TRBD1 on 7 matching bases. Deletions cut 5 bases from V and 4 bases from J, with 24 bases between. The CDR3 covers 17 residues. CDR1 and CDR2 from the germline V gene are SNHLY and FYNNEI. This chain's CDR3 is CASSNPGGGTVGYEQYF. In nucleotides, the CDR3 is TGTGCCAGCAGTAACCCCGGGGGCGGGACAGTTGGATACGAGCAGTACTTC.

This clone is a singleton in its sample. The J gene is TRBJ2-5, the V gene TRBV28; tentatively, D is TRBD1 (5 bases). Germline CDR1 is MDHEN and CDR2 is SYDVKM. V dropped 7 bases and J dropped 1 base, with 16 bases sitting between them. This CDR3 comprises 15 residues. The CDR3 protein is CASTPARELQETQYF. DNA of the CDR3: TGTGCCAGCACCCCGGCCAGGGAACTCCAAGAGACCCAGTACTTC.

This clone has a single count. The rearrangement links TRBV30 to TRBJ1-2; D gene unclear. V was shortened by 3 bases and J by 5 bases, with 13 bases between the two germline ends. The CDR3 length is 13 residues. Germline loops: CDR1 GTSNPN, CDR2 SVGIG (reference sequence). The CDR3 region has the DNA TGTGCCTGGAGCAACAAGGGAGGATATGGCTACACCTTC. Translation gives CAWSNKGGYGYTF.

Written as DNA, the CDR3 is TGCGCCAGCAGCCAAGAGGGGGCTTTCTCCTACGAGCAGTACTTC. Translating gives CASSQEGAFSYEQYF. The chain recombines TRBV4-1 with TRBJ2-7; TRBD1 is a possible D gene (6 bases). Looked up from germline, CDR1 is MGHRA and CDR2 is YSYEKL. The CDR3 is 15 amino acids. V lost 0 bases to trimming and J lost 0 bases, with 9 bases between them.

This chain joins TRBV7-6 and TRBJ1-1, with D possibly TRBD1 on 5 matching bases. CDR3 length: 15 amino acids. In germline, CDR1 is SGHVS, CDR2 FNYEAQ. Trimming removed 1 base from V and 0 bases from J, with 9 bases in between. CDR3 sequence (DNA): TGTGCCAGCAGCTTAGGGAAGGGGTTGAACACTGAAGCTTTCTTT. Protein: CASSLGKGLNTEAFF.

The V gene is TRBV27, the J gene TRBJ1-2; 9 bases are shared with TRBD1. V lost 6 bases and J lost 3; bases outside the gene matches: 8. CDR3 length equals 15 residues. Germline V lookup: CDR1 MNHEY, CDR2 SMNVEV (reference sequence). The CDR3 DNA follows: TGTGCCAGCAGAGCTCCGGGACAGGGTCACTATGGCTACACCTTC. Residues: CASRAPGQGHYGYTF.

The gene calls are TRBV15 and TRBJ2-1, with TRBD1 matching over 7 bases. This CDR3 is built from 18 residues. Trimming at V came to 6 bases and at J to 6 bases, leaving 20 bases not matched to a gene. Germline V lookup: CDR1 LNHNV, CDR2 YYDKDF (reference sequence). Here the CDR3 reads CATSRPLMGQGDGNEQFF. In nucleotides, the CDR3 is TGTGCCACCAGTAGGCCCCTCATGGGGCAGGGGGACGGCAATGAGCAGTTCTTC.

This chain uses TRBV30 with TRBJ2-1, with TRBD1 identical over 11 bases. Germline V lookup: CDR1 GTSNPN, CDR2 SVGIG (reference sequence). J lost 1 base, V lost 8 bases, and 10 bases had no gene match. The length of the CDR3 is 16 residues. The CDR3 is CAGGAGQGASYNEQFF. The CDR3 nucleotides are TGTGCCGGGGGAGCAGGACAGGGGGCTTCCTACAATGAGCAGTTCTTC.

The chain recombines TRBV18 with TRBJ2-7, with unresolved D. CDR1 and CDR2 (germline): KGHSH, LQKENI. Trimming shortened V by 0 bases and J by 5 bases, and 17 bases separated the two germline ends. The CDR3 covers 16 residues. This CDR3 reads CASSPPFGQSRDEQYF. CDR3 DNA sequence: TGTGCCAGCTCACCACCGTTTGGGCAGTCCCGCGACGAGCAGTACTTC.

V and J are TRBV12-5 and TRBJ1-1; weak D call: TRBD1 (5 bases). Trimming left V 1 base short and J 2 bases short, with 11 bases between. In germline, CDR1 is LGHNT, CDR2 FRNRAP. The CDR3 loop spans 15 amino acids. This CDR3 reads CASGLAGGKNTEAFF. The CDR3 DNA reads TGTGCTAGTGGTTTGGCGGGGGGGAAAAACACTGAAGCTTTCTTT.

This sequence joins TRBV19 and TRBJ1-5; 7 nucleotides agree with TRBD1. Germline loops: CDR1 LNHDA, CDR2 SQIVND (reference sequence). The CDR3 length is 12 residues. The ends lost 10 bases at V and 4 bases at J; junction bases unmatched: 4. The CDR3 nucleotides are TGTGCCACACAGGGGAGAAATCAGCCCCAGCATTTT. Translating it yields CATQGRNQPQHF.

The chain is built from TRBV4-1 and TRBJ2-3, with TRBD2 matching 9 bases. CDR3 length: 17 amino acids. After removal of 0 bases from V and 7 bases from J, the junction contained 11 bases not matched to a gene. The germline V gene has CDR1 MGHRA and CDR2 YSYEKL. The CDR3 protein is CASSQDPPGGGAYTQYF. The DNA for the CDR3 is TGCGCCAGCAGCCAAGATCCACCTGGCGGGGGGGCATATACGCAGTATTTT.

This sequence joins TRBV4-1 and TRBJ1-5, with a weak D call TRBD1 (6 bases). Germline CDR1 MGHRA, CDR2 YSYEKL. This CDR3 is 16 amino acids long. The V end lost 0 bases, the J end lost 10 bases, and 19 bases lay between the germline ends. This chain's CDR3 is CASSQESQGPPSPQHF. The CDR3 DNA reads TGCGCCAGCAGCCAAGAGTCGCAGGGGCCCCCCAGTCCCCAGCATTTT.

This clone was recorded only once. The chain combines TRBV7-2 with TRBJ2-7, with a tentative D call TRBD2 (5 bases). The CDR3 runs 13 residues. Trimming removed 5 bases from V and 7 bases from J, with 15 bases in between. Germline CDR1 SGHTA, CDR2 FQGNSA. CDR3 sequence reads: CASSITPPGEQYF. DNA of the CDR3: TGTGCCAGCAGCATTACCCCTCCGGGGGAGCAGTACTTC. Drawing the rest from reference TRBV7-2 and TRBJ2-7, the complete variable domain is GAGVSQSPSNKVTEKGKDVELRCDPISGHTALYWYRQSLGQGLEFLIYFQGNSAPDKSGLPSDRFSAERTGGSVSTLTIQRTQQEDSAVYLCASSITPPGEQYFGPGTRLTVT.

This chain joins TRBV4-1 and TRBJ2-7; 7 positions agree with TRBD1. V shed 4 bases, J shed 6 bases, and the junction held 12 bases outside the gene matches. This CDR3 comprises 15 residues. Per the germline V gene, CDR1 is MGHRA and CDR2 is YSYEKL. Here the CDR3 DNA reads TGCGCCAGCAGCCGCGAGACCGACAGGGCCTCCGAGCAGTACTTC. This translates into CASSRETDRASEQYF.

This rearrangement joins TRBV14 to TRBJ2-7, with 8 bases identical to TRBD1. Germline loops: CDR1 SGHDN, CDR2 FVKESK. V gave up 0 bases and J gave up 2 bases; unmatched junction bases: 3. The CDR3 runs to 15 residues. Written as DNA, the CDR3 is TGTGCCAGCAGCCAAGAGGGACAGGTGCCCTACGAGCAGTACTTC. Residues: CASSQEGQVPYEQYF.

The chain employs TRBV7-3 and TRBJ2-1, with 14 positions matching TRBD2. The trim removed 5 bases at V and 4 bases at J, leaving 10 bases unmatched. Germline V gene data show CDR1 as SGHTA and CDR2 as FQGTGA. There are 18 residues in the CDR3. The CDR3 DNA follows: TGTGCCAGCAGCCCAGGACTAGCGGGAGGATCTATTTACAATGAGCAGTTCTTC. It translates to CASSPGLAGGSIYNEQFF. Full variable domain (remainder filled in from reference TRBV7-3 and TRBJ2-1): GAGVSQTPSNKVTEKGKYVELRCDPISGHTALYWYRQSLGQGPEFLIYFQGTGAADDSGLPNDRFFAVRPEGSVSTLKIQRTERGDSAVYLCASSPGLAGGSIYNEQFFGPGTRLTVL.

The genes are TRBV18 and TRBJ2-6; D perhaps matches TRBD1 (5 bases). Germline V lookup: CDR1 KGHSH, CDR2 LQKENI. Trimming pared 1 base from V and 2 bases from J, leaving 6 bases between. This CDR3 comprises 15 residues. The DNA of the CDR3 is TGTGCCAGCTCACCACAGGGGCCTGGGGCCAACGTCCTGACTTTC. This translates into CASSPQGPGANVLTF.

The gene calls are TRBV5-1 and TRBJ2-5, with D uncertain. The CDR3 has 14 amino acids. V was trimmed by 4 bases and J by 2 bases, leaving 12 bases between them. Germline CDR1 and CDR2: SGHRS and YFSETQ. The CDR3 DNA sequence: TGCGCCAGCAGCCCCTATATAGATCAAGAGACCCAGTACTTC. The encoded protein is CASSPYIDQETQYF.

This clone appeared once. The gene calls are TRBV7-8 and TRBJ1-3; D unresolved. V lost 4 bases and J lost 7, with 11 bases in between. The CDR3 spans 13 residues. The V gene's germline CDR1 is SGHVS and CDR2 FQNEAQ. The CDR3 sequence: CASSSSSGNTIYF. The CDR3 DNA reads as TGTGCCAGCAGCTCCTCCTCCGGGAACACCATATATTTT.

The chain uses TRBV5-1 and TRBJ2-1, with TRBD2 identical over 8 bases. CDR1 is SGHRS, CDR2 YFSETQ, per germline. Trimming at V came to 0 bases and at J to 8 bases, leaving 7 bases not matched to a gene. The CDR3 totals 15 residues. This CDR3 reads CASSLEREGRDEQFF. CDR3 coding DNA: TGCGCCAGCAGCTTGGAACGGGAGGGCCGGGATGAGCAGTTCTTC.

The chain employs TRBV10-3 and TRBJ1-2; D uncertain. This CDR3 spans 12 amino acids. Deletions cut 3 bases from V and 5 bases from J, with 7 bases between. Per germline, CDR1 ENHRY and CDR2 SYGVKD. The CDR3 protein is CAISEIQYGYTF. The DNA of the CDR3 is TGTGCCATCAGTGAAATCCAGTATGGCTACACCTTC.

CDR3 sequence: CASGDRKGSPLHF. The CDR3 DNA reads as TGTGCCAGTGGGGACAGGAAGGGTTCACCCCTCCACTTT. The chain couples TRBV19 to TRBJ1-6; 8 nucleotides align to TRBD1. Germline V gene sequence: CDR1 LNHDA, CDR2 SQIVND (reference sequence). The CDR3 is 13 residues long. The V and J ends lost 8 bases and 9 bases, in that order; junction bases with no gene match: 6.

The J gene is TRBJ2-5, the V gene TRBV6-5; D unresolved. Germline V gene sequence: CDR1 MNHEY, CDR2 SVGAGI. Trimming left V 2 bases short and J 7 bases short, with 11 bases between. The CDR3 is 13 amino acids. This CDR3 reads CASSYTITGTQYF. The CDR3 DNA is TGTGCCAGCAGTTACACTATTACGGGGACCCAGTACTTC.

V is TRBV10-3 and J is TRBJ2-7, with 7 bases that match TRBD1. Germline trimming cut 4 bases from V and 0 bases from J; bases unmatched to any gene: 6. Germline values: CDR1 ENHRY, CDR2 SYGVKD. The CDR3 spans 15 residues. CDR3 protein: CAISARGDSSYEQYF. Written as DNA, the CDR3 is TGTGCCATCAGTGCTCGAGGGGACAGCTCCTACGAGCAGTACTTC.

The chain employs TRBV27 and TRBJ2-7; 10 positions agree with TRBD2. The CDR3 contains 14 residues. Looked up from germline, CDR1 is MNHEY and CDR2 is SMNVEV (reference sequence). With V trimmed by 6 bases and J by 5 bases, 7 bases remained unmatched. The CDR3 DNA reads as TGTGCCAGCAGCACTAGCGGGAAGGCGAACGAGCAGTACTTC. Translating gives CASSTSGKANEQYF.